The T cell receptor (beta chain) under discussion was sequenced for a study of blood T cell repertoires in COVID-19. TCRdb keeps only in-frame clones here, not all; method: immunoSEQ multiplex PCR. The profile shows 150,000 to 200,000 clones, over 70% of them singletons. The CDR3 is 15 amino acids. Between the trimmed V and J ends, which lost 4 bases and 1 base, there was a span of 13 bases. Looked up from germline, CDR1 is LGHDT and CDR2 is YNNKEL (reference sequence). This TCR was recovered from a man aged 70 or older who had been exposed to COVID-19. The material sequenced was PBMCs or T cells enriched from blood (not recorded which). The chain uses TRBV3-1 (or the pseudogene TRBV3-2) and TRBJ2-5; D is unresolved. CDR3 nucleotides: TGTGCCAGCAGCCCGCTTTCCTGGCCCCAAGAGACCCAGTACTTC. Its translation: CASSPLSWPQETQYF.